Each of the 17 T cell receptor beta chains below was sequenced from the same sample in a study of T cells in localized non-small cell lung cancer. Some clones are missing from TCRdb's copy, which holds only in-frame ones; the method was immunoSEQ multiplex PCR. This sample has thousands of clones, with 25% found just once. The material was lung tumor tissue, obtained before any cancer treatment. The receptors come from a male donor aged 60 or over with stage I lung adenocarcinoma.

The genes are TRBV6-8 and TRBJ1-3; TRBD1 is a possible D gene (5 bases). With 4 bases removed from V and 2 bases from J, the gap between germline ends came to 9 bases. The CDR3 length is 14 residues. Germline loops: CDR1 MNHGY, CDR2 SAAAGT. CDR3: CASSSGLAGNTIYF. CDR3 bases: TGTGCCAGCAGTTCAGGGTTGGCTGGAAACACCATATATTTT.

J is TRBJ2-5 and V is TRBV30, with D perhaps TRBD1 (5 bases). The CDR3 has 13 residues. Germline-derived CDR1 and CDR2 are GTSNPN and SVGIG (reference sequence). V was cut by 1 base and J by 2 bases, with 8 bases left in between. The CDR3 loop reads CAWSDRRQETQYF. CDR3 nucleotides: TGTGCCTGGAGTGACAGGCGTCAAGAGACCCAGTACTTC.

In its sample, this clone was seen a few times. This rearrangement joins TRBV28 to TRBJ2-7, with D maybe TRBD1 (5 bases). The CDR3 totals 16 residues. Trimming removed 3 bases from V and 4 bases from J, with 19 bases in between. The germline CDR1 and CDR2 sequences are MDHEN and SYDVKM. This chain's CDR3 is CASSLSSGRQPYEQYF. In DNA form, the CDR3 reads TGTGCCAGCAGTTTGTCCTCCGGCCGACAGCCTTACGAGCAGTACTTC.

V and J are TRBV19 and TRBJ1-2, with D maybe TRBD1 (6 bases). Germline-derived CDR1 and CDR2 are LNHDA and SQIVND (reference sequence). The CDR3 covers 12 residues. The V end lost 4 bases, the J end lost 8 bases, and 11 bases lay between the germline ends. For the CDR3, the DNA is TGTGCCAGTAGTAATAGACAGGAAGGCTACACCTTC. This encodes CASSNRQEGYTF.

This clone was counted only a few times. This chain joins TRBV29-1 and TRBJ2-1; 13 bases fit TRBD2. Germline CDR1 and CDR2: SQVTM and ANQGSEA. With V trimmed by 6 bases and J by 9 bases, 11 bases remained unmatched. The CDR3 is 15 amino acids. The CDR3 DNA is TGCAGCGTAGAGCAGGGACTAGCGGGGTTCTCTGAGCAGTTCTTC. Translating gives CSVEQGLAGFSEQFF.

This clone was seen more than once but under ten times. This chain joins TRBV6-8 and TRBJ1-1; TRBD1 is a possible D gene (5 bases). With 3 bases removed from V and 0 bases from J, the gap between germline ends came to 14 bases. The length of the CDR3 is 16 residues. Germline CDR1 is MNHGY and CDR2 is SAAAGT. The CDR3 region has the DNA TGTGCCAGCAGTTATGCAGGGAAGATGATGAACACTGAAGCTTTCTTT. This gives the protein CASSYAGKMMNTEAFF.

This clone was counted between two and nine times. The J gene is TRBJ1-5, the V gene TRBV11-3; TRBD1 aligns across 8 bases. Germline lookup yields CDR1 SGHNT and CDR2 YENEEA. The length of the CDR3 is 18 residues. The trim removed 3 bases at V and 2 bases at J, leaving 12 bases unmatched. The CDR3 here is CASSLARGPGVGNQPQHF. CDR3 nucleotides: TGTGCCAGCAGCTTGGCCAGGGGGCCGGGCGTAGGCAATCAGCCCCAGCATTTT.

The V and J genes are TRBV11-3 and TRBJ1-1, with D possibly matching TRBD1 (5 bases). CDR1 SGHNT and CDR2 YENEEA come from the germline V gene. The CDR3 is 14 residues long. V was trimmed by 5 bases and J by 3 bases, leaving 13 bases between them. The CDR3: CASSADRAYTEAFF. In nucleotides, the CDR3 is TGTGCCAGCAGCGCTGACAGAGCATACACTGAAGCTTTCTTT.

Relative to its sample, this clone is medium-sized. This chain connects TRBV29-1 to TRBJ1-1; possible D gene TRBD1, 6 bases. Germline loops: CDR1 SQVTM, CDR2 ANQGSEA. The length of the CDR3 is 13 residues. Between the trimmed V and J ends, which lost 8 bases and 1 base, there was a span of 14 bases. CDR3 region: CSISGTRNTEAFF. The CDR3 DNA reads TGCAGCATATCCGGGACAAGGAACACTGAAGCTTTCTTT.

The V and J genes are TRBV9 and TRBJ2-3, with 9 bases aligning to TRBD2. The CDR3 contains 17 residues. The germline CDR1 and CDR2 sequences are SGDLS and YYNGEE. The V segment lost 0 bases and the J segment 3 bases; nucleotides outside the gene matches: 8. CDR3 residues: CASSVEMRGGGTDTQYF. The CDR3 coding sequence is TGTGCCAGCAGCGTAGAGATGCGGGGGGGAGGAACAGATACGCAGTATTTT.

The CDR3 loop reads CAWSTSPLNEQFF. The CDR3 DNA sequence: TGTGCCTGGAGTACGAGCCCGCTTAATGAGCAGTTCTTC. J is TRBJ2-1 and V is TRBV30; D not certain. This CDR3 has 13 residues. CDR1 is GTSNPN and CDR2 is SVGIG in the germline V gene (reference sequence). Trimming left V 2 bases short and J 7 bases short, with 12 bases between.

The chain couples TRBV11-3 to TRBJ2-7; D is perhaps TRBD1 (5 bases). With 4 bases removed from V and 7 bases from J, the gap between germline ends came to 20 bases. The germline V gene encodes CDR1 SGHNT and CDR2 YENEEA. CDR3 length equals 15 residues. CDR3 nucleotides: TGTGCCAGCAGCTCCGTCTGGGCAGGGTCTGAAGAGCAGTACTTC. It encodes CASSSVWAGSEEQYF.

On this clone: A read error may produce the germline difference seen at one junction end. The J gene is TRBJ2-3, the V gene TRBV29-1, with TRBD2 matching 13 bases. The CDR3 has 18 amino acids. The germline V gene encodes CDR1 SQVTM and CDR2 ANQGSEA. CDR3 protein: CSVEGFGLAGAHTDTQYF. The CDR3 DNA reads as TGCAGCGTGGAAGGTTTCGGACTAGCGGGGGCCCACACAGATACGCAGTATTTT.

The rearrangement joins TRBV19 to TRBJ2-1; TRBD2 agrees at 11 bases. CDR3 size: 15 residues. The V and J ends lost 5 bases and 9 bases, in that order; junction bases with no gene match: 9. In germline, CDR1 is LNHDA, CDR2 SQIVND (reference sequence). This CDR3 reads CASSLPGTSGAEQFF. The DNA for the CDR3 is TGTGCCAGTAGTCTGCCCGGGACTAGCGGCGCTGAGCAGTTCTTC.

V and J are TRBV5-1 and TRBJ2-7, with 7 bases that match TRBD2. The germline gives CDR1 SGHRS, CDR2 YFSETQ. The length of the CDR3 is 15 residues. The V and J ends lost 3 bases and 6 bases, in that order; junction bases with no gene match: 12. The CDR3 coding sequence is TGCGCCAGCAGCTCTCTGGGGGAGGGGATGGGCGAGCAGTACTTC. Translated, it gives CASSSLGEGMGEQYF.

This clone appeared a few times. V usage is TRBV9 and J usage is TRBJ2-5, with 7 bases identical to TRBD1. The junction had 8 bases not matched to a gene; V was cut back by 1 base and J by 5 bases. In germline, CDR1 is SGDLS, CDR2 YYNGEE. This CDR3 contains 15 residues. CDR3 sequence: CASSVRQGERETQYF. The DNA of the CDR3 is TGTGCCAGCAGCGTAAGACAGGGCGAGCGCGAGACCCAGTACTTC.

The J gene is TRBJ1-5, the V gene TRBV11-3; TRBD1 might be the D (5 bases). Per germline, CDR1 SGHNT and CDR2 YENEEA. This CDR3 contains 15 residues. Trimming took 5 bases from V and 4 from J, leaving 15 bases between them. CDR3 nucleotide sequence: TGTGCCAGCAGCCAAGTGTTGGGGGAGAATCAGCCCCAGCATTTT. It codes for CASSQVLGENQPQHF.